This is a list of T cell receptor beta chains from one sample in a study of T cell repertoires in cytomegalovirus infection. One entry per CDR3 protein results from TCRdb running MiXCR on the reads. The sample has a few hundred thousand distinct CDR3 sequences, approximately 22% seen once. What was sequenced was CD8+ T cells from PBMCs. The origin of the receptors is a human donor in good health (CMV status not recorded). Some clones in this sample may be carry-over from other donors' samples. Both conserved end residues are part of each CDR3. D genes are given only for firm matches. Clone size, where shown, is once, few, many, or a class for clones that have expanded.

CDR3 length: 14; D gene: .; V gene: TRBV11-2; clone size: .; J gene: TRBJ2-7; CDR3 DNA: TGTGCCAGCAGCTACATCCGGGACAACTACGAGCAGTACTTC; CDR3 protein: CASSYIRDNYEQYF
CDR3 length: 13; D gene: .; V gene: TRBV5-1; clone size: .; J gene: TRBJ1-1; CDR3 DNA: TGCGCCAGCAGTCTTCTTGTAGGGTCTGAAGCTTTCTTT; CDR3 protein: CASSLLVGSEAFF
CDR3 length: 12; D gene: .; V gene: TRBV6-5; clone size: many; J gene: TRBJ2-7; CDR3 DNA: TGTGCCAGCAGTTACTCGAGATACGAGCAGTACTTC; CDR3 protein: CASSYSRYEQYF
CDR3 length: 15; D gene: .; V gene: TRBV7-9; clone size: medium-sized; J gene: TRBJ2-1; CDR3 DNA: TGTGCCAGCAGCGCCCCGGGGTCCAACTACAATGAGCAGTTCTTC; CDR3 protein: CASSAPGSNYNEQFF
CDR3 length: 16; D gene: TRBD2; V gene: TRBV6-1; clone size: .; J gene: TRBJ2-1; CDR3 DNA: TGTGCCAGCAGTGAATGGGCTAGCGGGGGGGCCTATGAGCAGTTCTTC; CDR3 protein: CASSEWASGGAYEQFF
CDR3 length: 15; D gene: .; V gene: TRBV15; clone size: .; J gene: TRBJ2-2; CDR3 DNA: TGTGCCACCAGCAGTTTGGAGATGAACACCGGGGAGCTGTTTTTT; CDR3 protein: CATSSLEMNTGELFF
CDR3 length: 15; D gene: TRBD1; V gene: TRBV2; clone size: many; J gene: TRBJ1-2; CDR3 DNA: TGTGCCAGCAGTGACTCTCGACAGGGAATCTATGGCTACACCTTC; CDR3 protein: CASSDSRQGIYGYTF
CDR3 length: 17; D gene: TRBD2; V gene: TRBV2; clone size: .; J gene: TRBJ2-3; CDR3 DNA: TGTGCCAGCAGTGAAGCGGGACTAGCGTATGGGACAGATACGCAGTATTTT; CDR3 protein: CASSEAGLAYGTDTQYF
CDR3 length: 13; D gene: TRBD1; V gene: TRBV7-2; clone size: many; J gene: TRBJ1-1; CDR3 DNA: TGTGCCAGCAGCTTTCGACAGGGGGGTGAAGCTTTCTTT; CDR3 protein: CASSFRQGGEAFF
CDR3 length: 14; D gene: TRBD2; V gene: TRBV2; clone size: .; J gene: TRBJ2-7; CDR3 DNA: TGTGCCAGCAATTCTCCGGGACTAACCTACGAGCAGTACTTC; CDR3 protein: CASNSPGLTYEQYF
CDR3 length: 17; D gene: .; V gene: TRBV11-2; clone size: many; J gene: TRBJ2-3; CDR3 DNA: TGTGCCAGCAGCTTAGATGGACTCGGGGTTCCCACAGATACGCAGTATTTT; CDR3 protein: CASSLDGLGVPTDTQYF
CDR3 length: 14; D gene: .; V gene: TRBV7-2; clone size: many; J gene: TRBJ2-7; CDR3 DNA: TGTGCCAGCAGCTTAGCGAAATCGGGGTACGAGCAGTACTTC; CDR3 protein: CASSLAKSGYEQYF
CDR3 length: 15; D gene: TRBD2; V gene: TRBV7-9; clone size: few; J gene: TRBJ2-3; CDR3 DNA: TGTGCCAGCAGCTCGCTAGCGGGGGGCCGGGATACGCAGTATTTT; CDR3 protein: CASSSLAGGRDTQYF
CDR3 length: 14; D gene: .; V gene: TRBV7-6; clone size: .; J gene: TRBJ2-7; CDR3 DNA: TGTGCCAGCAGCTCTTTGCCCAGCTCCTACGAGCAGTACTTC; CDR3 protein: CASSSLPSSYEQYF
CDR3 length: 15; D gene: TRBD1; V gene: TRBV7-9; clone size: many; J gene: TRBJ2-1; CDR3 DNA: TGTGCCAGCAGCCACCGGGACAGGGGTGGGAATGAGCAGTTCTTC; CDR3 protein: CASSHRDRGGNEQFF
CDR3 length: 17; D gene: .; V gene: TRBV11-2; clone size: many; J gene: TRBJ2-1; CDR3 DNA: TGTGCCAGCAGCTCTCACCCCCTCACAACAGGGAGAAATGAGCAGTTCTTC; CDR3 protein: CASSSHPLTTGRNEQFF
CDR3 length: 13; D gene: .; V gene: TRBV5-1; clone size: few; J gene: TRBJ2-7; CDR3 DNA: TGCGCCAGCAGCGCGGGACAGAACTACGAGCAGTACTTC; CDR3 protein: CASSAGQNYEQYF
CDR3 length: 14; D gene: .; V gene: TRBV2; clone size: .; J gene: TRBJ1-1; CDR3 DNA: .; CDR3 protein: CASTFGRGIDRTFF
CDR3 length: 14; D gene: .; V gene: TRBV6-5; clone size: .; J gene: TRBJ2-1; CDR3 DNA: TGTGCCAGCAGTTACGGCCTAGCCTACAATGAGCAGTTCTTC; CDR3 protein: CASSYGLAYNEQFF
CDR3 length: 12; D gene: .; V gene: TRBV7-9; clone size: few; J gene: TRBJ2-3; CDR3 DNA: TGTGCCAGCAGCTTTATTGGAGATACGCAGTATTTT; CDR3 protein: CASSFIGDTQYF
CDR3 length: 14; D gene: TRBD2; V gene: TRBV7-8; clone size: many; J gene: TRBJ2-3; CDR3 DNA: TGTGCCAGCAGCCGGGGACTAGCCAGAGATACGCAGTATTTT; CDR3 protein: CASSRGLARDTQYF
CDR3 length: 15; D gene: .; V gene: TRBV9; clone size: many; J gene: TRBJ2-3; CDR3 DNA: TGTGCCAGCAGCTCATCCACCCCGGCTACAGATACGCAGTATTTT; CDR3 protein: CASSSSTPATDTQYF